The 13 T cell receptor beta chains reported below all come from one sample, sequenced in a study of Tregs in tolerant kidney transplant recipients. Clones were sequenced by immunoSEQ multiplex PCR, and TCRdb holds only the in-frame ones, with some missing. This sample has approximately 30,000 clones, with approximately 83% found just once. These receptors' antigens are unknown. What was sequenced was Tregs from blood cultured with allogeneic cells. The receptors come from a human donor in good health.

The chain joins TRBV10-2 to TRBJ1-3, with D uncertain. The CDR3 spans 12 residues. Germline loops: CDR1 WSHSY, CDR2 SAAADI. V shed 8 bases and J shed 1 base, with 6 bases lying between them. CDR3 sequence (DNA): TGCGCCAGCTCGGGATCTGGAAACACCATATATTTT. It translates to CASSGSGNTIYF.

This chain joins TRBV10-3 and TRBJ1-5; D gene uncertain. V was pared by 2 bases and J by 5 bases, with 13 bases between. Germline lookup yields CDR1 ENHRY and CDR2 SYGVKD. This CDR3 region has 15 residues. The CDR3: CAISEGRARDQPQHF. DNA for the CDR3: TGTGCCATCAGTGAGGGGAGGGCCCGAGATCAGCCCCAGCATTTT.

V gene TRBV10-3 combines with J gene TRBJ1-1; 8 bases are shared with TRBD1. Germline V gene lookup returns CDR1 ENHRY and CDR2 SYGVKD. The CDR3 consists of 15 residues. Losses at the gene ends were 6 bases for V and 4 bases for J; bases not matched to a gene: 10. The CDR3, as DNA: TGTGCCATCAGCCCGGACAGGGAGTGGGTCACTGAAGCTTTCTTT. Protein product: CAISPDREWVTEAFF.

The J gene is TRBJ1-2, the V gene TRBV15; D is undetermined. V was pared by 5 bases and J by 1 base, with 5 bases between. Per germline, CDR1 LNHNV and CDR2 YYDKDF (reference sequence). This CDR3 is 12 amino acids long. In DNA, the CDR3 is TGTGCCACCAGCGGCGATAACTATGGCTACACCTTC. Translation: CATSGDNYGYTF.

The chain couples TRBV18 to TRBJ2-7; 9 bases are shared with TRBD1. CDR1 is KGHSH and CDR2 is LQKENI in the germline V gene. V shed 3 bases, J shed 3 bases, and the junction held 0 bases outside the gene matches. The CDR3 is 13 amino acids. In DNA form, the CDR3 reads TGTGCCAGCTCACCGACAGGGGGCTACGAGCAGTACTTC. This gives the protein CASSPTGGYEQYF. Full variable domain (rest looked up from reference TRBV18 and TRBJ2-7): NAGVMQNPRHLVRRRGQEARLRCSPMKGHSHVYWYRQLPEEGLKFMVYLQKENIIDESGMPKERFSAEFPKEGPSILRIQQVVRGDSAAYFCASSPTGGYEQYFGPGTRLTVT.

The CDR3 DNA reads as TGCGCCAGCAGCGTAGGACTAGCGGGGACGTACATAGATACGCAGTATTTT. It specifies CASSVGLAGTYIDTQYF. This chain links TRBV5-1 with TRBJ2-3; 12 bases are shared with TRBD2. The CDR3 contains 17 residues. The V gene end was trimmed by 4 bases and the J gene end by 5 bases; junction bases not matched to a gene: 11. From germline, CDR1 is SGHRS and CDR2 YFSETQ.

There are a few counts of this clone. This chain joins TRBV4-1 and TRBJ1-6, with D possibly being TRBD1 (5 bases). Per the germline V gene, CDR1 is MGHRA and CDR2 is YSYEKL. With 4 bases removed from V and 5 bases from J, the gap between germline ends came to 21 bases. The CDR3 consists of 18 residues. CDR3 DNA: TGCGCCAGCAGCCCTACCTGGAGGGGCCGGGGAAATAATTCACCCCTCCACTTT. Its protein product is CASSPTWRGRGNNSPLHF.

In its sample, this clone was seen once. The gene calls are TRBV7-9 and TRBJ2-5; D ambiguous. V lost 4 bases and J lost 1, with 13 bases in between. The germline CDR1 and CDR2 sequences are SEHNR and FQNEAQ (reference sequence). CDR3 length equals 15 residues. CDR3 residues: CASSYLQPFQETQYF. CDR3 DNA: TGTGCCAGCAGCTATTTACAGCCATTCCAAGAGACCCAGTACTTC. Based on the CDR3 plus reference TRBV7-9 and TRBJ2-5, the full variable domain is DTGVSQNPRHKITKRGQNVTFRCDPISEHNRLYWYRQTLGQGPEFLTYFQNEAQLEKSRLLSDRFSAERPKGSFSTLEIQRTEQGDSAMYLCASSYLQPFQETQYFGPGTRLLVL.

This chain links TRBV6-4 with TRBJ2-1; 8 positions match TRBD2. Unmatched junction bases numbered 6, after V lost 5 bases and J lost 9 bases. CDR3 size: 13 residues. The germline V gene encodes CDR1 MRHNA and CDR2 SNTAGT. CDR3 DNA sequence: TGTGCCAGCAGTTCCCAGCGGGAGAGTGAGCAGTTCTTC. It encodes CASSSQRESEQFF.

The chain carries TRBV4-1 and TRBJ1-5; possible D gene TRBD1, 6 bases. The V and J ends lost 2 bases and 4 bases respectively, with 12 bases between them. Germline lookup yields CDR1 MGHRA and CDR2 YSYEKL. There are 15 residues in the CDR3. The CDR3 loop is CASSQSGTPNQPQHF. CDR3 sequence (DNA): TGCGCCAGCAGCCAATCCGGGACACCTAATCAGCCCCAGCATTTT.

V gene TRBV19 combines with J gene TRBJ2-7; weak D call: TRBD1 (5 bases). This CDR3 has 15 amino acids. Germline CDR1 LNHDA, CDR2 SQIVND (reference sequence). V lost 6 bases and J lost 0, with 15 bases in between. The CDR3 coding sequence is TGTGCCAGTAGCCCAAGGGGCGGTCCCTCCTACGAGCAGTACTTC. It translates to CASSPRGGPSYEQYF.

The chain recombines TRBV6-4 with TRBJ2-1; 10 positions agree with TRBD2. Germline CDR1 is MRHNA and CDR2 is SNTAGT. V shed 4 bases, J shed 2 bases, and the junction held 2 bases outside the gene matches. The CDR3 runs 15 residues. The CDR3, as DNA: TGTGCCAGCAGTGGTCTAGCGGGAGCCTACAATGAGCAGTTCTTC. Amino acid sequence: CASSGLAGAYNEQFF.

The V and J genes are TRBV23-1 and TRBJ2-3; perhaps D is TRBD1 or TRBD2 (5 bases each). TRBV23-1 is an open reading frame, and its role is uncertain. The V end was cut by 6 bases, the J end by 3 bases, with 16 bases between. The CDR3 is 15 residues long. The CDR3 DNA sequence: TGCGCCAGCAGCCCGCCTACGGGGCTTACAGATACGCAGTATTTT. This translates into CASSPPTGLTDTQYF.